Listed here is a single TCR beta chain. Cycle 7 day 1, cycle 4 day 1, and baseline were the timepoints at which blood was sampled. The data derive from a study of OX40 agonist ivuxolimab in advanced cancers. Study in general: Dosing consisted of intravenous ivuxolimab at 0.01 to 10 mg/kg every 2 weeks.

The ends were cut back, 6 bases at V and 3 bases at J, with 8 bases in the middle. This CDR3 has 11 residues. The V gene's germline CDR1 is SQVTM and CDR2 ANQGSEA. The protocol was immunoSEQ multiplex PCR, while the TCRdb copy is restricted to in-frame clones and leaves out a portion. Altogether 60,000 to 75,000 clones are present, around 82% being singletons, with the ten largest covering approximately 8%. This TCR came from an adult with an advanced solid tumor such as melanoma, head and neck, liver or kidney cancer. The input for sequencing was CD4+ or CD8+ T cells sorted from blood, taken in a trial of the OX40 agonist ivuxolimab. This chain joins TRBV29-1 and TRBJ1-1; D might be TRBD1 (5 bases). CDR3 DNA sequence: TGCAGCGTGCGGGGGGACACTGAAGCTTTCTTT. It codes for CSVRGDTEAFF.